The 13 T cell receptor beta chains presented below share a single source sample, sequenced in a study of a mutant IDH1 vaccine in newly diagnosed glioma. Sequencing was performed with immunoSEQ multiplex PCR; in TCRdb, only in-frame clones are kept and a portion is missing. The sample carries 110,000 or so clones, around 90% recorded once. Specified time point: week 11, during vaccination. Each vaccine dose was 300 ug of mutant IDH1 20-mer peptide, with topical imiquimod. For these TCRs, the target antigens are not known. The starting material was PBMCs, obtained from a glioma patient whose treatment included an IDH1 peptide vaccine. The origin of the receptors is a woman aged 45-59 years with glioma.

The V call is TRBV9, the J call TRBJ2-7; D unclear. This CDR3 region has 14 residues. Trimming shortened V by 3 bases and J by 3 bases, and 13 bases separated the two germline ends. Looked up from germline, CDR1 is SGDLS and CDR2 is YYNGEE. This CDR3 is CASSAPHNSYEQYF. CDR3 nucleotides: TGTGCCAGCAGCGCCCCACATAATAGCTACGAGCAGTACTTC. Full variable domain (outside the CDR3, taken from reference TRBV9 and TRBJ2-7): DSGVTQTPKHLITATGQRVTLRCSPRSGDLSVYWYQQSLDQGLQFLIQYYNGEERAKGNILERFSAQQFPDLHSELNLSSLELGDSALYFCASSAPHNSYEQYFGPGTRLTVT.

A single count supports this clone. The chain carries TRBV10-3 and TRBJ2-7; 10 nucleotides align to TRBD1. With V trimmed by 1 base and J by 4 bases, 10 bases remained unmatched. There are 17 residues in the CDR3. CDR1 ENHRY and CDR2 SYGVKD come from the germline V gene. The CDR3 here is CAISEFRRQGALYEQYF. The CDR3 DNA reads TGTGCCATCAGTGAGTTTCGGAGACAGGGGGCTCTTTACGAGCAGTACTTC.

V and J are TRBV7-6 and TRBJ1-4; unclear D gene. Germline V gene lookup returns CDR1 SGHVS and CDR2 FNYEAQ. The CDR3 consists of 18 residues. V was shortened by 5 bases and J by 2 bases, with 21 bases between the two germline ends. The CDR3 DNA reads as TGTGCCAGCAGCCCCCGCCCAATCTCGACTCCTACTAATGAAAAACTGTTTTTT. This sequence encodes CASSPRPISTPTNEKLFF.

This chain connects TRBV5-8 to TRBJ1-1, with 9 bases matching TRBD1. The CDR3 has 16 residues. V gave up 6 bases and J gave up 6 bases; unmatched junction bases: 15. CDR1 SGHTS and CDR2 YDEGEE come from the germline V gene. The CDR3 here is CASNLPGQGWRSEAFF. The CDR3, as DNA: TGTGCCAGCAACCTCCCGGGACAGGGCTGGAGGTCTGAAGCTTTCTTT.

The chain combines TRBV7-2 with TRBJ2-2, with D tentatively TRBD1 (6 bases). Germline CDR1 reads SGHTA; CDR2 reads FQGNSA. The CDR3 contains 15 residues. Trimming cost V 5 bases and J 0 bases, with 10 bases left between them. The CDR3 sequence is CASSVRGANTGELFF. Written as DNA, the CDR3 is TGTGCCAGCAGCGTCAGGGGAGCGAACACCGGGGAGCTGTTTTTT.

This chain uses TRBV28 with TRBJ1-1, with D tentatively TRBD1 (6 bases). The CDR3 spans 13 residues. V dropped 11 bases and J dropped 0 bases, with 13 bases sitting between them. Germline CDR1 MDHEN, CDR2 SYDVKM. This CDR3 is CAATDSMNTEAFF. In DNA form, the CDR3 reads TGTGCCGCGACGGACAGTATGAACACTGAAGCTTTCTTT.

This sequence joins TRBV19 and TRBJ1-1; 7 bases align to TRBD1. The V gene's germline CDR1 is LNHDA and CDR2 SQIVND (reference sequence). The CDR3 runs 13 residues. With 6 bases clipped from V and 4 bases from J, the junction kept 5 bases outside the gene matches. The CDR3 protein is CASRAGGRTEAFF. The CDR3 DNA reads TGTGCCAGTAGGGCAGGGGGGCGCACTGAAGCTTTCTTT. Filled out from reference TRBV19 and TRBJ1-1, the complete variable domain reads DGGITQSPKYLFRKEGQNVTLSCEQNLNHDAMYWYRQDPGQGLRLIYYSQIVNDFQKGDIAEGYSVSREKKESFPLTVTSAQKNPTAFYLCASRAGGRTEAFFGQGTRLTVV.

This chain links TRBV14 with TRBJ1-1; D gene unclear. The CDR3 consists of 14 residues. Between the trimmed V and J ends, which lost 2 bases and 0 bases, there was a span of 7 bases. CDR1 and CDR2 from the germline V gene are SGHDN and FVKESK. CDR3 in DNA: TGTGCCAGCAGCCAACAGGCTCTGAACACTGAAGCTTTCTTT. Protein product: CASSQQALNTEAFF. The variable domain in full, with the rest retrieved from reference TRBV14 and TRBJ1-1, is EAGVTQFPSHSVIEKGQTVTLRCDPISGHDNLYWYRRVMGKEIKFLLHFVKESKQDESGMPNNRFLAERTGGTYSTLKVQPAELEDSGVYFCASSQQALNTEAFFGQGTRLTVV.

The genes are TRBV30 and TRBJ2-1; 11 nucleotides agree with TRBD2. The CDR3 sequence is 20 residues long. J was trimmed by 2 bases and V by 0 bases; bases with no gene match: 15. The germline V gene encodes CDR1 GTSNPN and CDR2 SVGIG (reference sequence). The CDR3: CAWSVLQLHLAGGTYNEQFF. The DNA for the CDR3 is TGTGCCTGGAGTGTTCTCCAATTACACTTAGCGGGAGGGACCTACAATGAGCAGTTCTTC.

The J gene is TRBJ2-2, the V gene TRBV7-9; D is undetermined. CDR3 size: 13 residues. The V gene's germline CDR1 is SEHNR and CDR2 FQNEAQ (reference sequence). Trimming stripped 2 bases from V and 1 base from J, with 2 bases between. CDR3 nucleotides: TGTGCCAGCAGCTTATTGAACACCGGGGAGCTGTTTTTT. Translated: CASSLLNTGELFF.

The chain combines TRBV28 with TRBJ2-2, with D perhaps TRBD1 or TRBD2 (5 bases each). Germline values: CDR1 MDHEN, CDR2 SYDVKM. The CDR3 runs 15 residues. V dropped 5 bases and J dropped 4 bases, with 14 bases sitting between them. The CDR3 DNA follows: TGTGCCAGCAGTCCAGGGAGCACCTCCACCGGGGAGCTGTTTTTT. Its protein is CASSPGSTSTGELFF.

As DNA, the CDR3 is TGTGCCAGCAGTGATCCCAGGGCGGGGGTCACTGAAGCTTTCTTT. Translation: CASSDPRAGVTEAFF. The V and J genes are TRBV2 and TRBJ1-1, with D possibly being TRBD1 (5 bases). The V gene lost 3 bases and the J gene lost 4 bases, with 15 bases spanning the gap. The germline gives CDR1 SNHLY, CDR2 FYNNEI. This CDR3 has 15 residues.

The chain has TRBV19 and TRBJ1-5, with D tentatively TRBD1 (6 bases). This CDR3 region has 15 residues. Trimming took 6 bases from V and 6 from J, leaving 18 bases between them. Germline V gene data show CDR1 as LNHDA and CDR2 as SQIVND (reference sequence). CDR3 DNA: TGTGCCAGTAGGAGGGAAATTACAGGGTTTCAGCCCCAGCATTTT. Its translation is CASRREITGFQPQHF.